The 11 T cell receptor beta chains presented below share a single source sample, sequenced in a study of a mutant IDH1 vaccine in newly diagnosed glioma. As to time point: week 11, during vaccination. The investigators gave 300 ug of mutant IDH1 20-mer peptide in each vaccine dose, together with topical imiquimod. The data were produced by immunoSEQ multiplex PCR, yet TCRdb's version contains in-frame clones alone and is incomplete. In the table there are about 52,000 clones, more than 85% of which are singletons. These receptors have no identified antigens. This sample comprised PBMCs, obtained from a glioma patient whose treatment included an IDH1 peptide vaccine. The receptors were sampled from a man aged 45-65 years with glioma.

V and J are TRBV19 and TRBJ1-5; perhaps TRBD1 as D (5 bases). Germline CDR1 LNHDA, CDR2 SQIVND (reference sequence). V shed 3 bases and J shed 4 bases, with 13 bases lying between them. This CDR3 is 15 amino acids long. The CDR3 spells CASSIRQTKNQPQHF. The CDR3 DNA sequence: TGTGCCAGTAGTATCCGACAGACTAAGAATCAGCCCCAGCATTTT.

This chain joins TRBV2 and TRBJ2-1; D gene uncertain. Trimming removed 7 bases at V and 0 bases at J, with 4 bases between. CDR1 is SNHLY, CDR2 FYNNEI, per germline. This CDR3 is 12 amino acids long. Here the CDR3 DNA reads TGTGCCAGCACCAGCTCCTACAATGAGCAGTTCTTC. Its translation: CASTSSYNEQFF. The full variable domain, in which reference TRBV2 and TRBJ2-1 provide the parts outside the CDR3, is EPEVTQTPSHQVTQMGQEVILRCVPISNHLYFYWYRQILGQKVEFLVSFYNNEISEKSEIFDDQFSVERPDGSNFTLKIRSTKLEDSAMYFCASTSSYNEQFFGPGTRLTVL.

The V call is TRBV27, the J call TRBJ1-2; the match to TRBD1 covers 7 bases. The CDR3 consists of 14 residues. Germline V gives CDR1 MNHEY, CDR2 SMNVEV (reference sequence). Trimming took 6 bases from V and 3 from J; bases not matched to a gene: 7. The CDR3 is CASSPGTVHYGYTF. The CDR3 DNA follows: TGTGCCAGCAGCCCTGGGACAGTCCACTATGGCTACACCTTC.

This rearrangement joins TRBV7-2 to TRBJ2-6; 11 bases agree with TRBD1. Germline lookup yields CDR1 SGHTA and CDR2 FQGNSA. The CDR3 runs 19 residues. V shed 4 bases, J shed 0 bases, and the junction held 8 bases outside the gene matches. CDR3 DNA sequence: TGTGCCAGCAGCTCGGGGATAGGGACAGGGGGCTCTGGGGCCAACGTCCTGACTTTC. Amino acid sequence: CASSSGIGTGGSGANVLTF.

The J gene is TRBJ1-5, the V gene TRBV2, with no clear D. Germline V gene sequence: CDR1 SNHLY, CDR2 FYNNEI. The CDR3 extends over 15 amino acids. V was shortened by 6 bases and J by 4 bases, with 16 bases between the two germline ends. CDR3 region: CASRLERGFNQPQHF. CDR3 DNA: TGTGCCAGCAGGCTCGAGCGAGGATTTAATCAGCCCCAGCATTTT. The full variable domain, rest sourced from reference TRBV2 and TRBJ1-5, is EPEVTQTPSHQVTQMGQEVILRCVPISNHLYFYWYRQILGQKVEFLVSFYNNEISEKSEIFDDQFSVERPDGSNFTLKIRSTKLEDSAMYFCASRLERGFNQPQHFGDGTRLSIL.

Here the CDR3 reads CASSLARGQGSTDTQYF. CDR3 nucleotides: TGTGCCAGCAGCTTGGCTCGGGGACAGGGAAGCACAGATACGCAGTATTTT. This sequence joins TRBV11-2 and TRBJ2-3, with 9 nucleotides matching TRBD1. This CDR3 has 17 residues. The V and J ends lost 3 bases and 0 bases, in that order; junction bases with no gene match: 7. Germline CDR1 is SGHAT and CDR2 is FQNNGV.

The CDR3 DNA reads TGTGCCACCTCAGGGGGCAGCAATCAGCCCCAGCATTTT. This translates into CATSGGSNQPQHF. The chain combines TRBV19 with TRBJ1-5, with TRBD1 matching 8 bases. Germline V gene data show CDR1 as LNHDA and CDR2 as SQIVND (reference sequence). V shed 10 bases, J shed 1 base, and the junction held 3 bases outside the gene matches. This CDR3 region has 13 residues.

This clone was observed once. The rearrangement uses TRBV6-6 and TRBJ2-7; D is perhaps TRBD2 (5 bases). V was pared by 8 bases and J by 1 base, with 12 bases between. In germline, CDR1 is MNHNY, CDR2 SVGAGI (reference sequence). This CDR3 spans 13 amino acids. The DNA of the CDR3 is TGTGCCAGCTTAGAAGGGAGATCCTACGAGCAGTACTTC. It is translated as CASLEGRSYEQYF.

The DNA of the CDR3 is TGTGCCAGCAGCTTTCCCGGTGGCGAGCAGTACTTC. Amino acids: CASSFPGGEQYF. The chain is built from TRBV7-6 and TRBJ2-7; D remains ambiguous. The CDR3 totals 12 residues. Deletions cut 3 bases from V and 6 bases from J, with 9 bases between. CDR1 and CDR2 (germline): SGHVS, FNYEAQ. The whole variable domain, filled in from reference TRBV7-6 and TRBJ2-7, reads GAGVSQSPRYKVTKRGQDVALRCDPISGHVSLYWYRQALGQGPEFLTYFNYEAQQDKSGLPNDRFSAERPEGSISTLTIQRTEQRDSAMYRCASSFPGGEQYFGPGTRLTVT.

V is TRBV7-9 and J is TRBJ2-7; D is possibly TRBD2 (5 bases). Germline V gene sequence: CDR1 SEHNR, CDR2 FQNEAQ (reference sequence). With 6 bases removed from V and 6 bases from J, the gap between germline ends came to 9 bases. CDR3 length: 11 residues. CDR3 loop: CASSYGLEQYF. The CDR3 nucleotides read TGTGCCAGCAGTTATGGACTCGAGCAGTACTTC.

The chain carries TRBV27 and TRBJ2-1; 10 positions agree with TRBD2. The germline V gene has CDR1 MNHEY and CDR2 SMNVEV (reference sequence). Trimming cost V 6 bases and J 6 bases; bases outside gene matches: 8. CDR3 length: 15 amino acids. CDR3 sequence reads: CASSHQRLAGNEQFF. As DNA, the CDR3 is TGTGCCAGCAGCCATCAGAGACTAGCGGGCAATGAGCAGTTCTTC.